The 32 T cell receptor beta chains in this list originate from one sample, sequenced in a study of cytomegalovirus exposure and HLA in healthy donors. With 60 Vbeta and 13 Jbeta primers, the PCR was carried out. The data were produced by immunoSEQ multiplex PCR, yet TCRdb's version contains in-frame clones alone and is incomplete. Of 150,000 to 200,000 clones in the sample, roughly 68% were seen once. The sequenced sample was PBMCs. These receptor sequences come from a man aged 25 to 40 in good health and CMV-seropositive.

This clone was counted a single time. The rearrangement uses TRBV5-1 and TRBJ2-2, with D perhaps matching TRBD1 (5 bases). V lost 0 bases to trimming and J lost 0 bases, with 6 bases between them. The CDR3 extends over 15 amino acids. CDR1 and CDR2 from the germline V gene are SGHRS and YFSETQ. In nucleotides, the CDR3 is TGCGCCAGCAGCTTGGCAGGGTCGAACACCGGGGAGCTGTTTTTT. This codes for CASSLAGSNTGELFF.

V usage is TRBV9 and J usage is TRBJ2-7; 8 bases map to TRBD2. The CDR3 runs 15 residues. From germline, CDR1 is SGDLS and CDR2 YYNGEE. V shed 4 bases and J 0 bases; nucleotides not matched to a gene: 6. CDR3 sequence reads: CASSPLGLGSYEQYF. The CDR3 bases are TGTGCCAGCAGCCCCCTGGGACTAGGCTCCTACGAGCAGTACTTC.

The rearrangement uses TRBV29-1 and TRBJ1-5; D unresolved. Trimming shortened V by 4 bases and J by 0 bases, and 7 bases separated the two germline ends. Germline assignment: CDR1 SQVTM and CDR2 ANQGSEA. CDR3 length: 13 amino acids. CDR3 protein: CSVGDYSNQPQHF. As DNA, the CDR3 is TGCAGCGTTGGAGATTATAGCAATCAGCCCCAGCATTTT.

CDR3 in DNA: TGTGCCATCAGTGGTTCAGGGCGCCAAGAGACCCAGTACTTC. The encoded protein is CAISGSGRQETQYF. The genes are TRBV10-3 and TRBJ2-5; tentative D call: TRBD1 (5 bases). This CDR3 region has 14 residues. The germline V gene encodes CDR1 ENHRY and CDR2 SYGVKD. Between the trimmed V and J ends, which lost 4 bases and 1 base, there was a span of 10 bases.

The chain employs TRBV2 and TRBJ2-2; TRBD1 is a possible D gene (5 bases). The germline CDR1 and CDR2 sequences are SNHLY and FYNNEI. V lost 7 bases to trimming and J lost 1 base, with 7 bases between them. This CDR3 has 13 amino acids. DNA of the CDR3: TGTGCCAGCATTGGACAGAACACCGGGGAGCTGTTTTTT. Translation gives CASIGQNTGELFF.

This clone has only a few counts. The V and J genes are TRBV25-1 and TRBJ1-2; no reliable D call. CDR1 is MGHDK and CDR2 is SYGVNS in the germline V gene. CDR3 size: 13 residues. Trimming shortened V by 7 bases and J by 0 bases, and 9 bases separated the two germline ends. The CDR3 sequence is CASMSQSNYGYTF. The CDR3 nucleotides read TGTGCCAGCATGTCCCAGTCTAACTATGGCTACACCTTC.

This clone was seen a few times. The V call is TRBV9, the J call TRBJ1-1, with D unresolved. The V gene lost 0 bases and the J gene lost 1 base, with 10 bases spanning the gap. This CDR3 is 15 amino acids long. Looked up from germline, CDR1 is SGDLS and CDR2 is YYNGEE. Here the CDR3 reads CASSVGVTTNTEAFF. Here the CDR3 DNA reads TGTGCCAGCAGCGTAGGCGTGACAACGAACACTGAAGCTTTCTTT.

The chain is built from TRBV27 and TRBJ2-7; 7 nucleotides match TRBD2. V dropped 3 bases and J dropped 3; count of bases not matched to a gene: 5. The CDR3 is 14 amino acids. Per germline, CDR1 MNHEY and CDR2 SMNVEV (reference sequence). DNA of the CDR3: TGTGCCAGCAGTTTTCGCGGGAGTTTCTACGAGCAGTACTTC. As protein: CASSFRGSFYEQYF.

This rearrangement joins TRBV7-2 to TRBJ1-2; 8 bases map to TRBD1. The J segment lost 0 bases and the V segment lost 2 bases, leaving 2 bases of the junction unmatched. The CDR3 totals 15 residues. Germline values: CDR1 SGHTA, CDR2 FQGNSA. The CDR3 nucleotides read TGTGCCAGCAGCTTACCAGGGGGCCCTAACTATGGCTACACCTTC. This codes for CASSLPGGPNYGYTF.

This chain links TRBV27 with TRBJ2-2, with 9 bases identical to TRBD1. CDR1 and CDR2 (germline): MNHEY, SMNVEV (reference sequence). The CDR3 sequence is 18 residues long. V was clipped by 0 bases and J by 3 bases; unmatched bases: 8. CDR3 residues: CASSLSTQQGAHTGELFF. The CDR3 region has the DNA TGTGCCAGCAGTTTATCCACCCAACAGGGGGCGCACACCGGGGAGCTGTTTTTT.

In this sample, this clone turned up a few times. The chain links TRBV11-3 to TRBJ2-5; 14 positions agree with TRBD2. Germline V gives CDR1 SGHNT, CDR2 YENEEA. With V trimmed by 5 bases and J by 4 bases, 6 bases remained unmatched. This CDR3 region has 16 residues. The CDR3 nucleotides read TGTGCCAGCAGCCTGGGACTAGCGGGAGATATAGAGACCCAGTACTTC. Translated, it gives CASSLGLAGDIETQYF.

CDR3 loop: CASSPPSGTEAFF. DNA of the CDR3: TGTGCCAGCTCACCACCTTCAGGAACTGAAGCTTTCTTT. The chain has TRBV18 and TRBJ1-1; D remains ambiguous. Per the germline V gene, CDR1 is KGHSH and CDR2 is LQKENI. The CDR3 is made up of 13 amino acids. Trimming shortened V by 0 bases and J by 5 bases, and 7 bases separated the two germline ends.

J is TRBJ2-1 and V is TRBV15; 9 bases map to TRBD2. The ends lost 7 bases at V and 5 bases at J; junction bases unmatched: 15. The germline V gene has CDR1 LNHNV and CDR2 YYDKDF (reference sequence). The CDR3 spans 17 residues. The CDR3 loop is CATKPGPGLAYNNEQFF. CDR3 sequence (DNA): TGTGCCACCAAGCCGGGGCCCGGACTAGCGTATAACAATGAGCAGTTCTTC.

This chain joins TRBV6-4 and TRBJ2-3, with unresolved D. The CDR3 sequence is 14 residues long. Between the trimmed V and J ends, which lost 6 bases and 4 bases, there was a span of 14 bases. Germline V gene sequence: CDR1 MRHNA, CDR2 SNTAGT. The CDR3 is CASRPEFSADTQYF. CDR3 nucleotide sequence: TGTGCCAGCAGGCCGGAGTTCTCCGCAGATACGCAGTATTTT.

This clone was recorded a few times. The genes are TRBV14 and TRBJ1-1, with TRBD1 matching over 9 bases. CDR1 is SGHDN, CDR2 FVKESK, per germline. CDR3 length: 19 residues. The junction had 18 bases not matched to a gene; V was cut back by 4 bases and J by 3 bases. The CDR3 DNA reads TGTGCCAGCAGCCGACAGATGAGTACAGGGGGCCGTCGGGACACTGAAGCTTTCTTT. Translation: CASSRQMSTGGRRDTEAFF.

The rearrangement links TRBV25-1 to TRBJ2-7; tentative D call: TRBD1 (5 bases). V dropped 7 bases and J dropped 5 bases, with 15 bases sitting between them. CDR1 and CDR2 (germline): MGHDK, SYGVNS. The CDR3 covers 13 residues. As DNA, the CDR3 is TGTGCCAGCACCCCCCCAGGGATCGACGAGCAGTACTTC. Amino acid sequence: CASTPPGIDEQYF.

In the case of this clone: A far larger clone is one base from this, pointing to a likely read error. The sample has other DNA sequences that encode this CDR3 too. This chain links TRBV19 with TRBJ1-3; D is uncertain. The CDR3 is 15 amino acids. Germline V gene data show CDR1 as LNHDA and CDR2 as SQIVND (reference sequence). The CDR3 loop reads CATTLSSNSVNTIYF. The CDR3 coding sequence is TGTGCCACCACCTTGTCGAGTAACTCTGTAAACACCATATATTTT.

The rearrangement joins TRBV6-5 to TRBJ1-1, with D perhaps TRBD1 (6 bases). CDR3 size: 15 residues. V was pared by 6 bases and J by 4 bases, with 18 bases between. Germline assignment: CDR1 MNHEY and CDR2 SVGAGI. The DNA for the CDR3 is TGTGCCAGCAGCATCCGACAGGTCGTGGGCACTGAAGCTTTCTTT. Translated, it gives CASSIRQVVGTEAFF.

This chain joins TRBV27 and TRBJ2-7; tentatively, D is TRBD2 (7 bases). CDR3 length: 13 residues. V lost 5 bases and J lost 3, with 11 bases in between. Looked up from germline, CDR1 is MNHEY and CDR2 is SMNVEV (reference sequence). CDR3 sequence reads: CASSQGGGYEQYF. In DNA, the CDR3 is TGTGCCAGCAGTCAAGGGGGGGGCTACGAGCAGTACTTC.

The chain couples TRBV6-1 to TRBJ2-3; 14 positions agree with TRBD2. Trimming took 7 bases from V and 2 from J; bases not matched to a gene: 2. Germline CDR1 MNHNS, CDR2 SASEGT. The CDR3 covers 15 residues. CDR3 in DNA: TGTGCCAGCATGGGACTAGCGGGGGTCACAGATACGCAGTATTTT. It codes for CASMGLAGVTDTQYF.

This clone was found a few times. The chain has TRBV7-2 and TRBJ1-1, with 9 bases aligning to TRBD1. The V segment lost 5 bases and the J segment 5 bases; nucleotides outside the gene matches: 3. Germline V gene sequence: CDR1 SGHTA, CDR2 FQGNSA. The CDR3 loop spans 13 amino acids. CDR3 sequence reads: CASSRQGGTEAFF. In DNA, the CDR3 is TGTGCCAGCAGCCGACAGGGGGGGACTGAAGCTTTCTTT.

The gene calls are TRBV29-1 and TRBJ2-2; D not resolved. The CDR3 has 13 residues. The V gene's germline CDR1 is SQVTM and CDR2 ANQGSEA. The V and J ends lost 4 bases and 4 bases respectively, with 10 bases between them. Written as DNA, the CDR3 is TGCAGCGTTGCGCTTTCCGGCACCGGGGAGCTGTTTTTT. It is translated as CSVALSGTGELFF.

The chain links TRBV11-2 to TRBJ2-7, with D possibly being TRBD1 (6 bases). The CDR3 is 14 residues long. V was trimmed by 0 bases and J by 2 bases, leaving 8 bases between them. Looked up from germline, CDR1 is SGHAT and CDR2 is FQNNGV. The CDR3 reads CASSLEQGTYEQYF. The CDR3 DNA reads TGTGCCAGCAGCTTAGAACAGGGCACCTACGAGCAGTACTTC.

This clone occurred a few times. The rearrangement uses TRBV7-6 and TRBJ2-1; D possibly corresponds to TRBD2 (6 bases). Germline lookup yields CDR1 SGHVS and CDR2 FNYEAQ. CDR3 length: 15 amino acids. Trimming removed 2 bases at V and 3 bases at J, with 11 bases between. Here the CDR3 DNA reads TGTGCCAGCAGCTTATCGGGCGGGAACTACAATGAGCAGTTCTTC. It translates to CASSLSGGNYNEQFF.

This chain links TRBV4-1 with TRBJ2-1; unclear D gene. The CDR3 sequence is 14 residues long. The V end was cut by 5 bases, the J end by 5 bases, with 13 bases between. Germline V gene sequence: CDR1 MGHRA, CDR2 YSYEKL. Here the CDR3 reads CASSSPYLDNEQFF. CDR3 in DNA: TGCGCCAGCAGCTCCCCATATTTAGACAATGAGCAGTTCTTC.

Turning to this clone: Other DNA sequences in this sample translate to the same CDR3. V is TRBV7-3 and J is TRBJ2-7; tentative D call: TRBD2 (5 bases). Germline V gene lookup returns CDR1 SGHTA and CDR2 FQGTGA. The CDR3 totals 14 residues. Trimming left V 5 bases short and J 2 bases short, with 13 bases between. The CDR3 reads CASSLAGGTYEQYF. The CDR3 DNA is TGTGCCAGCAGCCTAGCAGGAGGAACCTACGAGCAGTACTTC.

The V gene is TRBV5-6, the J gene TRBJ2-7; no definite D call. Germline V CDR1 and CDR2: SGHDT, YYEEEE. Trimming shortened V by 0 bases and J by 7 bases, and 8 bases separated the two germline ends. The CDR3 consists of 12 residues. Here the CDR3 reads CASSLGAGEQYF. In DNA, the CDR3 is TGTGCCAGCAGCTTGGGGGCTGGGGAGCAGTACTTC.

The chain combines TRBV7-6 with TRBJ2-5, with D possibly TRBD1 on 6 matching bases. This CDR3 region has 16 residues. V was cut by 5 bases and J by 0 bases, with 16 bases left in between. Germline CDR1 SGHVS, CDR2 FNYEAQ. CDR3: CASSTKNDRNQETQYF. The CDR3 DNA reads as TGTGCCAGCAGCACAAAAAATGACAGGAACCAAGAGACCCAGTACTTC.

The CDR3 region is CASSELAGENQPQHF. The CDR3 nucleotides read TGTGCCAGCAGTGAACTTGCGGGTGAGAATCAGCCCCAGCATTTT. The rearrangement joins TRBV2 to TRBJ1-5, with unresolved D. The V gene lost 2 bases and the J gene lost 4 bases, with 12 bases spanning the gap. The CDR3 contains 15 residues. CDR1 is SNHLY, CDR2 FYNNEI, per germline.

V usage is TRBV5-4 and J usage is TRBJ2-1; the D gene is possibly TRBD2 (6 bases). CDR3 length: 15 residues. Trimming left V 0 bases short and J 2 bases short, with 9 bases between. The germline V gene has CDR1 SGHNT and CDR2 YYREEE (reference sequence). CDR3: CASSLVASAYNEQFF. Here the CDR3 DNA reads TGTGCCAGCAGCTTGGTGGCTAGCGCCTACAATGAGCAGTTCTTC.

In its sample, this clone was seen once. This chain connects TRBV7-9 to TRBJ2-7, with 11 bases identical to TRBD2. This CDR3 region has 15 residues. V dropped 3 bases and J dropped 5; count of bases not matched to a gene: 6. The germline V gene has CDR1 SEHNR and CDR2 FQNEAQ (reference sequence). CDR3 DNA sequence: TGTGCCAGCAGCTTTACTAGCGGGAGTGTCAACGAGCAGTACTTC. It codes for CASSFTSGSVNEQYF.

As for this clone: Other nucleotide sequences in the sample specify the same CDR3. The V call is TRBV5-1, the J call TRBJ2-7, with D maybe TRBD2 (5 bases). Germline V gene data show CDR1 as SGHRS and CDR2 as YFSETQ. The length of the CDR3 is 13 residues. Trimming left V 0 bases short and J 5 bases short, with 9 bases between. The CDR3 is CASSLGLANEQYF. DNA of the CDR3: TGCGCCAGCAGCTTGGGGCTAGCTAACGAGCAGTACTTC.